A selection of T cell receptor beta chains follows, all from one sample in a study of T cell repertoires in cytomegalovirus infection. A single record per CDR3 protein comes from TCRdb applying MiXCR to the reads. The table records some 700,000 distinct CDR3 sequences, around 32% of them present only once. These TCRs are of unknown antigen specificity. The material was cultured PBMCs, obtained from culture after CMV antigen stimulation. The receptor source for this set is a human donor in good health (CMV status not recorded). Some clones in this sample may be carry-over from other donors' samples. The CDR3 runs from the conserved cysteine through the conserved F or W. A D gene is named only where the DNA matches it firmly. Not all rows give a size; the values are once, few, many and, for expanded clones, a class.

J: TRBJ1-1; size: .; V: TRBV5-6; D: .; length: 14; CDR3: CASSLAQGLAEAFF; DNA: TGTGCCAGCAGCTTGGCCCAGGGGCTGGCTGAAGCTTTCTTT
J: TRBJ2-1; size: once; V: TRBV12-3/TRBV12-4; D: .; length: 13; CDR3: CASTANGRDEQFF; DNA: TGTGCCAGCACCGCAAATGGCCGGGATGAGCAGTTCTTC
J: TRBJ2-2; size: .; V: TRBV27; D: .; length: 15; CDR3: CASSLFQKNTGELFF; DNA: TGTGCCAGCAGTTTATTTCAGAAGAACACCGGGGAGCTGTTTTTT
J: TRBJ2-3; size: .; V: TRBV20-1; D: .; length: 14; CDR3: CSAPALTLEDTQYF; DNA: TGCAGTGCTCCAGCGCTTACTTTGGAAGATACGCAGTATTTT
J: TRBJ2-4; size: .; V: TRBV20-1; D: TRBD1; length: 18; CDR3: CSARETEGTGGLGNIQYF; DNA: TGCAGTGCTAGAGAAACCGAAGGGACAGGGGGCCTGGGGAACATTCAGTACTTC
J: TRBJ2-7; size: .; V: TRBV2; D: TRBD2; length: 13; CDR3: CASNPGGLYEQYF; DNA: TGTGCCAGCAATCCGGGAGGGCTCTACGAGCAGTACTTC
J: TRBJ2-7; size: few; V: TRBV4-1; D: .; length: 12; CDR3: CASSQVSGEQYF; DNA: TGCGCCAGCAGCCAAGTGTCTGGCGAGCAGTACTTC
J: TRBJ2-2; size: .; V: TRBV3-1; D: .; length: 14; CDR3: CASSQVVGYGELFF; DNA: TGTGCCAGCAGCCAAGTTGTAGGCTACGGGGAGCTGTTTTTT
J: TRBJ1-1; size: .; V: TRBV6-2/TRBV6-3; D: .; length: 11; CDR3: CASRQLSEAFF; DNA: TGTGCCAGCAGACAACTTTCTGAAGCTTTCTTT
J: TRBJ2-5; size: .; V: TRBV7-8; D: .; length: 16; CDR3: CASSSGMGTQRETQYF; DNA: TGTGCCAGCAGCAGTGGGATGGGCACCCAACGGGAGACCCAGTACTTC
J: TRBJ2-3; size: .; V: TRBV6-1; D: TRBD2; length: 16; CDR3: CASSEASGRYTDTQYF; DNA: TGTGCCAGCAGTGAAGCTAGCGGGAGATACACAGATACGCAGTATTTT
J: TRBJ2-7; size: .; V: TRBV5-1; D: TRBD2; length: 14; CDR3: CASSIAGYRDEQYF; DNA: TGCGCCAGCAGCATAGCGGGATATCGGGACGAGCAGTACTTC
J: TRBJ1-2; size: .; V: TRBV6-5; D: TRBD1; length: 13; CDR3: CASSYDRGYGYTF; DNA: TGTGCCAGCAGTTACGACAGGGGCTATGGCTACACCTTC
J: TRBJ2-2; size: few; V: TRBV27; D: TRBD2; length: 13; CDR3: CASSYRGGRELFF; DNA: TGTGCCAGCAGTTACCGGGGGGGACGGGAGCTGTTTTTT
J: TRBJ2-3; size: many; V: TRBV7-8; D: .; length: 14; CDR3: CASSLVSSPDTQYF; DNA: TGTGCCAGCAGCTTAGTTAGCAGCCCAGATACGCAGTATTTT
J: TRBJ2-1; size: few; V: TRBV6-2/TRBV6-3; D: TRBD2; length: 16; CDR3: CASSPRLAGADNEQFF; DNA: TGTGCCAGCAGTCCCCGACTAGCGGGGGCCGACAATGAGCAGTTCTTC
J: TRBJ1-5; size: .; V: TRBV6-1; D: .; length: 14; CDR3: CASSPSGDNQPQHF; DNA: TGTGCCAGCAGTCCCTCGGGGGACAATCAGCCCCAGCATTTT
J: TRBJ2-7; size: .; V: TRBV7-2; D: TRBD2; length: 14; CDR3: CASTVRLAAYEQYF; DNA: TGTGCCAGCACGGTCCGACTAGCGGCATACGAGCAGTACTTC
J: TRBJ2-1; size: .; V: TRBV29-1; D: .; length: 16; CDR3: CSVESTTSSSYNEQFF; DNA: TGCAGCGTTGAATCAACTACCAGTTCCTCCTACAATGAGCAGTTCTTC
J: TRBJ1-4; size: .; V: TRBV20-1; D: .; length: 16; CDR3: CSARGVSFATNEKLFF; DNA: TGCAGTGCTAGAGGGGTATCGTTTGCAACTAATGAAAAACTGTTTTTT
J: TRBJ2-3; size: .; V: TRBV10-3; D: TRBD2; length: 16; CDR3: CAISESAGLAGVTQYF; DNA: TGTGCCATCAGTGAGTCAGCGGGACTAGCGGGAGTCACGCAGTATTTT
J: TRBJ2-1; size: few; V: TRBV7-2; D: TRBD2; length: 13; CDR3: CASSIRREGEQFF; DNA: TGTGCCAGCAGCATCCGGAGGGAGGGTGAGCAGTTCTTC
J: TRBJ1-4; size: .; V: TRBV7-2; D: TRBD1; length: 16; CDR3: CASSRSPGQGNEKLFF; DNA: TGTGCCAGCAGCCGATCACCGGGACAGGGAAATGAAAAACTGTTTTTT
J: TRBJ2-7; size: .; V: TRBV6-5; D: .; length: 14; CDR3: CASSFGTLAHEQYF; DNA: TGTGCCAGCAGTTTCGGGACTCTAGCCCACGAGCAGTACTTC
J: TRBJ2-7; size: few; V: TRBV27; D: .; length: 13; CDR3: CASSLIGTPEQYF; DNA: TGTGCCAGCAGTTTAATCGGGACACCAGAGCAGTACTTC
J: TRBJ1-5; size: many; V: TRBV7-2; D: .; length: 16; CDR3: CASSLAGQYSNQPQHF; DNA: TGTGCCAGCAGTCTAGCAGGACAGTATAGCAATCAGCCCCAGCATTTT
J: TRBJ2-7; size: many; V: TRBV6-1; D: .; length: 15; CDR3: CASSGYGQYSYEQYF; DNA: TGTGCCAGCAGCGGATACGGACAGTATTCCTACGAGCAGTACTTC
J: TRBJ2-5; size: few; V: TRBV7-2; D: .; length: 13; CDR3: CASSPSALETQYF; DNA: TGTGCCAGCAGCCCATCCGCCCTGGAGACCCAGTACTTC
J: TRBJ2-5; size: .; V: TRBV6-2/TRBV6-3; D: TRBD2; length: 17; CDR3: CASSYPTSGGAQETQYF; DNA: TGTGCCAGCAGTTACCCAACTAGCGGGGGGGCCCAAGAGACCCAGTACTTC
J: TRBJ2-3; size: once; V: TRBV6-6; D: TRBD2; length: 12; CDR3: CASQAGGNTQYF; DNA: TGTGCCAGTCAAGCGGGAGGAAATACGCAGTATTTT
J: TRBJ2-1; size: .; V: TRBV20-1; D: .; length: 14; CDR3: CSARDLLAHNEQFF; DNA: TGCAGTGCTAGAGATTTGCTAGCCCACAATGAGCAGTTCTTC
J: TRBJ1-1; size: few; V: TRBV7-2; D: TRBD1; length: 16; CDR3: CASSLSGGAYFTEAFF; DNA: TGTGCCAGCAGCTTATCAGGGGGCGCCTATTTCACTGAAGCTTTCTTT
J: TRBJ2-5; size: few; V: TRBV10-3; D: .; length: 14; CDR3: CAISESGGQETQYF; DNA: TGTGCCATCAGTGAGTCAGGGGGGCAAGAGACCCAGTACTTC
J: TRBJ1-2; size: .; V: TRBV14; D: .; length: 15; CDR3: CASSQRRTERGGYTF; DNA: TGTGCCAGCAGCCAACGACGGACAGAACGTGGTGGCTACACCTTC
J: TRBJ2-1; size: .; V: TRBV7-6; D: TRBD2; length: 19; CDR3: CASSYRGGLAHPLNNEQFF; DNA: TGTGCCAGCAGCTATAGGGGGGGACTAGCCCACCCTCTTAACAATGAGCAGTTCTTC
J: TRBJ2-6; size: .; V: TRBV10-3; D: .; length: 12; CDR3: CASRDWANVLTF; DNA: TGTGCCAGCAGGGACTGGGCCAACGTCCTGACTTTC
J: TRBJ2-1; size: many; V: TRBV7-2; D: .; length: 13; CDR3: CASSRAFFNEQFF; DNA: TGTGCCAGCAGCCGCGCCTTCTTCAATGAGCAGTTCTTC
J: TRBJ2-5; size: few; V: TRBV11-2; D: .; length: 13; CDR3: CASSLGVWETQYF; DNA: TGTGCCAGCAGCTTAGGGGTTTGGGAGACCCAGTACTTC
J: TRBJ2-7; size: .; V: TRBV12-5; D: .; length: 15; CDR3: CASGTRVTQPYEQYF; DNA: TGTGCTAGTGGTACCAGGGTCACCCAGCCCTACGAGCAGTACTTC
J: TRBJ2-7; size: few; V: TRBV12-3/TRBV12-4; D: .; length: 12; CDR3: CASRTTGTVQYF; DNA: TGTGCCAGCAGGACGACAGGTACCGTGCAGTACTTC
J: TRBJ2-1; size: once; V: TRBV6-1; D: .; length: 13; CDR3: CASSELTPNEQFF; DNA: TGTGCCAGCAGTGAGTTGACCCCCAATGAGCAGTTCTTC
J: TRBJ2-1; size: few; V: TRBV2; D: .; length: 14; CDR3: CASSEFKLDNEQFF; DNA: TGTGCCAGCAGTGAATTTAAGCTGGACAATGAGCAGTTCTTC